The 21 T cell receptor beta chains below were found in one sample sequenced in a study of shared clonotypes between healthy human individuals. Clones were sequenced by immunoSEQ multiplex PCR, and TCRdb holds only the in-frame ones, with some missing. The sample lists 2.5 million or so clones; approximately 94% were seen once. Sequencing was performed on naive CD4+ T cells sorted from blood. As for subset: CD45RA+ positively selected. These receptors all come from a man between 18 and 29 years old in good health.

The chain has TRBV27 and TRBJ2-7, with D maybe TRBD2 (5 bases). Germline V gene data show CDR1 as MNHEY and CDR2 as SMNVEV (reference sequence). This CDR3 is 14 amino acids long. The germline V and J ends were trimmed by 0 bases and 5 bases, with 11 bases remaining between them. This CDR3 reads CASSLSREADEQYF. For the CDR3, the DNA is TGTGCCAGCAGTTTATCTCGGGAAGCAGACGAGCAGTACTTC.

On this clone: Different DNA sequences within this sample yield the same CDR3. The chain links TRBV18 to TRBJ2-1, with 7 positions matching TRBD2. With 2 bases clipped from V and 3 bases from J, the junction kept 4 bases outside the gene matches. Per the germline V gene, CDR1 is KGHSH and CDR2 is LQKENI. The CDR3 totals 15 residues. The CDR3 DNA is TGTGCCAGCTCACCAACCAGCGGGAACTACAATGAGCAGTTCTTC. Protein: CASSPTSGNYNEQFF.

This clone was seen once. V usage is TRBV10-3 and J usage is TRBJ1-1; weak D call: TRBD1 (5 bases). With 8 bases removed from V and 1 base from J, the gap between germline ends came to 14 bases. This CDR3 contains 14 residues. The germline CDR1 and CDR2 sequences are ENHRY and SYGVKD. CDR3 in amino acids: CAIRTGTGNTEAFF. The CDR3 bases are TGTGCCATCCGCACCGGGACGGGGAACACTGAAGCTTTCTTT.

The V and J genes are TRBV5-4 and TRBJ2-7; D unresolved. V dropped 1 base and J dropped 6 bases, with 14 bases sitting between them. Looked up from germline, CDR1 is SGHNT and CDR2 is YYREEE (reference sequence). The CDR3 totals 14 residues. The CDR3 sequence is CASSLQIYGTEQYF. For the CDR3, the DNA is TGTGCCAGCAGCTTGCAGATCTACGGTACCGAGCAGTACTTC.

As for this clone: The sample carries other DNA sequences with the same CDR3. The chain employs TRBV5-1 and TRBJ1-5; unclear D gene. The germline V and J ends were trimmed by 0 bases and 3 bases, with 10 bases remaining between them. The CDR3 is 15 amino acids. Per germline, CDR1 SGHRS and CDR2 YFSETQ. The CDR3 nucleotides are TGCGCCAGCAGCTTGGACGGCGGGGACAATCAGCCCCAGCATTTT. This sequence encodes CASSLDGGDNQPQHF.

This rearrangement joins TRBV14 to TRBJ2-3; D ambiguous. The germline V and J ends were trimmed by 4 bases and 5 bases, with 7 bases remaining between them. This CDR3 contains 12 residues. Germline V gives CDR1 SGHDN, CDR2 FVKESK. The CDR3 nucleotides are TGTGCCAGCAGCCGGGTGGGAGATACGCAGTATTTT. Its protein is CASSRVGDTQYF.

This rearrangement joins TRBV6-5 to TRBJ1-2; D gene uncertain. Looked up from germline, CDR1 is MNHEY and CDR2 is SVGAGI. The CDR3 sequence is 15 residues long. V was pared by 2 bases and J by 5 bases, with 15 bases between. The CDR3 loop reads CASSYTEDFIYGYTF. The CDR3 nucleotides are TGTGCCAGCAGTTACACGGAGGACTTTATATATGGCTACACCTTC.

J is TRBJ2-5 and V is TRBV7-9; 7 bases map to TRBD1. Near its end, the DNA agrees better with TRBJ2-7, so the J call may be wrong. The CDR3 has 14 residues. Germline V gene data show CDR1 as SEHNR and CDR2 as FQNEAQ (reference sequence). The CDR3 sequence: CASSQGDSPYEQYF. In DNA, the CDR3 is TGTGCCAGCAGCCAAGGGGACAGCCCCTACGAGCAGTACTTC.

V and J are TRBV6-4 and TRBJ2-3, with D perhaps TRBD1 or TRBD2 (5 bases each). Per the germline V gene, CDR1 is MRHNA and CDR2 is SNTAGT. V lost 6 bases, J lost 11 bases, and 18 bases lay in between. The CDR3 consists of 13 residues. CDR3 sequence reads: CASSAGTTLRQYF. In DNA, the CDR3 is TGTGCCAGCAGCGCCGGGACCACACTCAGGCAGTATTTT.

This chain joins TRBV29-1 and TRBJ2-3; TRBD1 matches 8 bases. This CDR3 comprises 14 residues. Germline loops: CDR1 SQVTM, CDR2 ANQGSEA. V was clipped by 5 bases and J by 6 bases; unmatched bases: 10. The CDR3: CSVRRGTGGDTQYF. As DNA, the CDR3 is TGCAGCGTTCGCCGGGGAACAGGGGGGGATACGCAGTATTTT.

Details on this clone: The sample contains more than one DNA sequence encoding this CDR3. V is TRBV18 and J is TRBJ1-2, with D perhaps matching TRBD1 (5 bases). V lost 2 bases to trimming and J lost 4 bases, with 11 bases between them. Per germline, CDR1 KGHSH and CDR2 LQKENI. This CDR3 contains 14 residues. CDR3 protein: CASSPEGQGYGYTF. Written as DNA, the CDR3 is TGTGCCAGCTCACCAGAGGGGCAGGGCTATGGCTACACCTTC. The full variable domain, with the rest looked up from reference TRBV18 and TRBJ1-2, is NAGVMQNPRHLVRRRGQEARLRCSPMKGHSHVYWYRQLPEEGLKFMVYLQKENIIDESGMPKERFSAEFPKEGPSILRIQQVVRGDSAAYFCASSPEGQGYGYTFGSGTRLTVV.

Remarks on this clone: The sample contains more than one DNA sequence encoding this CDR3. V is TRBV6-5 and J is TRBJ2-7, with D maybe TRBD1 (6 bases). V was clipped by 0 bases and J by 2 bases, with 11 bases between them. Per the germline V gene, CDR1 is MNHEY and CDR2 is SVGAGI. The CDR3 consists of 15 residues. This CDR3 is CASSYSVQGAYEQYF. CDR3 DNA sequence: TGTGCCAGCAGTTACTCCGTACAGGGTGCCTACGAGCAGTACTTC.

The rearrangement uses TRBV4-2 and TRBJ2-3, with 16 bases fitting TRBD2. J lost 7 bases, V lost 4 bases, and 8 bases had no gene match. The germline gives CDR1 LGHNA, CDR2 YNFKEQ. CDR3 size: 17 residues. CDR3: CASSPGTSGGGTHTQYF. The DNA of the CDR3 is TGTGCCAGCAGCCCGGGGACTAGCGGGGGGGGCACGCATACGCAGTATTTT.

This chain connects TRBV28 to TRBJ1-5; possibly TRBD1 for D (5 bases). Per germline, CDR1 MDHEN and CDR2 SYDVKM. V was pared by 4 bases and J by 0 bases, with 10 bases between. The CDR3 is made up of 15 amino acids. The CDR3, as DNA: TGTGCCAGCAGTTGGGCAGGGCGTAGCAATCAGCCCCAGCATTTT. Translating it yields CASSWAGRSNQPQHF.

The J gene is TRBJ2-7, the V gene TRBV9; D is uncertain. The CDR3 runs to 9 residues. Trimming cost V 10 bases and J 6 bases, with 8 bases left between them. Germline CDR1 and CDR2: SGDLS and YYNGEE. CDR3: CALLSEQYF. As DNA, the CDR3 is TGTGCCCTCCTGTCCGAGCAGTACTTC.

The CDR3 sequence is CASSLAPGDGYTF. DNA for the CDR3: TGTGCCAGCAGCTTAGCCCCCGGGGATGGCTACACCTTC. V and J are TRBV11-2 and TRBJ1-2; the D is unclear. The CDR3 extends over 13 amino acids. The V and J ends lost 1 base and 6 bases respectively, with 9 bases between them. Germline assignment: CDR1 SGHAT and CDR2 FQNNGV.

The chain couples TRBV15 to TRBJ1-4; D not resolved. The V and J ends lost 2 bases and 2 bases respectively, with 12 bases between them. The CDR3 covers 16 residues. CDR1 and CDR2 (germline): LNHNV, YYDKDF (reference sequence). Written as DNA, the CDR3 is TGTGCCACCAGCAGAAACTTACCCGGGACTAATGAAAAACTGTTTTTT. Amino acids: CATSRNLPGTNEKLFF.

In regard to this clone: The junction differs from germline at one of its ends, possibly a read error. The J gene is TRBJ1-2, the V gene TRBV19; 10 bases match TRBD1. The germline V gene encodes CDR1 LNHDA and CDR2 SQIVND (reference sequence). This CDR3 spans 12 amino acids. The CDR3 protein is CASKPGQGLYAF. The CDR3 DNA reads as TGTGCCAGTAAACCGGGACAGGGGCTCTATGCCTTC.

The rearrangement joins TRBV11-3 to TRBJ2-6, with D possibly called TRBD1 or TRBD2 (5 bases each). This CDR3 has 16 amino acids. Trimming stripped 5 bases from V and 4 bases from J, with 15 bases between. Germline V lookup: CDR1 SGHNT, CDR2 YENEEA. This CDR3 reads CASSLAGGEGANVLTF. CDR3 sequence (DNA): TGTGCCAGCAGCCTCGCTGGGGGAGAAGGGGCCAACGTCCTGACTTTC.

The chain recombines TRBV29-1 with TRBJ2-5, with D possibly TRBD1 on 6 matching bases. CDR1 is SQVTM, CDR2 ANQGSEA, per germline. Trimming cost V 5 bases and J 5 bases, with 12 bases left between them. The CDR3 is 12 residues long. The CDR3 here is CSVYTGLETQYF. CDR3 nucleotide sequence: TGCAGCGTTTATACAGGGTTGGAGACCCAGTACTTC.

The chain uses TRBV5-1 and TRBJ2-1, with a possible D match to TRBD1 (6 bases). The ends were cut back, 5 bases at V and 4 bases at J, with 10 bases in the middle. The CDR3 extends over 13 amino acids. CDR1 is SGHRS and CDR2 is YFSETQ in the germline V gene. CDR3 amino acids: CASRGDTYNEQFF. CDR3 bases: TGCGCCAGCAGGGGGGACACGTACAATGAGCAGTTCTTC.